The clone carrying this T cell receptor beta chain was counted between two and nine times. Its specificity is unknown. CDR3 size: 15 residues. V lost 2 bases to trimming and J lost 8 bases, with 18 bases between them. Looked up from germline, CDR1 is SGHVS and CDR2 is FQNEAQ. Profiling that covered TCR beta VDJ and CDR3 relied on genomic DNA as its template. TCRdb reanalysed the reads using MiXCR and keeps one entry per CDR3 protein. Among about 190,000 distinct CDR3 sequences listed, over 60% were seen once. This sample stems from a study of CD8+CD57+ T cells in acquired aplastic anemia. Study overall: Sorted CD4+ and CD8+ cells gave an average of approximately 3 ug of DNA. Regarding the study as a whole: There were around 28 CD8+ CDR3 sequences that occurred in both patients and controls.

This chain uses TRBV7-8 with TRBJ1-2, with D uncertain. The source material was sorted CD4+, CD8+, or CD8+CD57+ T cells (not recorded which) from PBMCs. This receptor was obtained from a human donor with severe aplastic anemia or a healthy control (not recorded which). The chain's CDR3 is CASSLTPEIRRGYTF. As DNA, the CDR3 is TGTGCCAGCAGCTTAACTCCAGAGATAAGGAGAGGCTACACCTTC.